The sequence of this TCR beta chain was determined in a study of OX40 agonist ivuxolimab in advanced cancers. On the study more broadly: Dose-escalation patients suffered from hepatocellular carcinoma, melanoma, renal cell or head and neck cancer.

Measured with immunoSEQ multiplex PCR; TCRdb has only the in-frame clones, and not every one. The sample consists of 72,000 or so clones, approximately 86% of them appearing once. Trimming cost V 1 base and J 2 bases, with 2 bases left between them. The length of the CDR3 is 11 residues. From germline, CDR1 is GTSNPN and CDR2 SVGIG (reference sequence). Cycle 7 day 1, cycle 4 day 1, and baseline were the timepoints at which blood was sampled. Here the sequenced sample was CD4+ or CD8+ T cells sorted from blood, taken in a trial of the OX40 agonist ivuxolimab. The receptor was derived from an adult with an advanced solid tumor such as melanoma, head and neck, liver or kidney cancer. The rearrangement uses TRBV30 and TRBJ2-5, with D uncertain. The CDR3 loop is CAWSGQETQYF. The CDR3 DNA follows: TGTGCCTGGAGTGGACAAGAGACCCAGTACTTC.